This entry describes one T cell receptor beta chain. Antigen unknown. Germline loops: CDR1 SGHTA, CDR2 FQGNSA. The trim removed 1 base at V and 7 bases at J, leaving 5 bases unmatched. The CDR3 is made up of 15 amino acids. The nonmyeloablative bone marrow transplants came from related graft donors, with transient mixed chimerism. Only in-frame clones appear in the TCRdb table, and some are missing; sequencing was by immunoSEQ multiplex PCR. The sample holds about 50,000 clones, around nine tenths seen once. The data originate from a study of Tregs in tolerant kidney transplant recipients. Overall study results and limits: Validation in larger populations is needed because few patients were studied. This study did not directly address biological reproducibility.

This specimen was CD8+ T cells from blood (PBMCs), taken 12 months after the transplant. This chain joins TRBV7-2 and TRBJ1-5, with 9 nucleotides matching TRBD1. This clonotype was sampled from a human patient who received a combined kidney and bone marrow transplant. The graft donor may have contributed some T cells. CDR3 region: CASSLEHRGRQPQHF. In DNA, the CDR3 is TGTGCCAGCAGCTTAGAACACAGGGGGCGGCAGCCCCAGCATTTT.